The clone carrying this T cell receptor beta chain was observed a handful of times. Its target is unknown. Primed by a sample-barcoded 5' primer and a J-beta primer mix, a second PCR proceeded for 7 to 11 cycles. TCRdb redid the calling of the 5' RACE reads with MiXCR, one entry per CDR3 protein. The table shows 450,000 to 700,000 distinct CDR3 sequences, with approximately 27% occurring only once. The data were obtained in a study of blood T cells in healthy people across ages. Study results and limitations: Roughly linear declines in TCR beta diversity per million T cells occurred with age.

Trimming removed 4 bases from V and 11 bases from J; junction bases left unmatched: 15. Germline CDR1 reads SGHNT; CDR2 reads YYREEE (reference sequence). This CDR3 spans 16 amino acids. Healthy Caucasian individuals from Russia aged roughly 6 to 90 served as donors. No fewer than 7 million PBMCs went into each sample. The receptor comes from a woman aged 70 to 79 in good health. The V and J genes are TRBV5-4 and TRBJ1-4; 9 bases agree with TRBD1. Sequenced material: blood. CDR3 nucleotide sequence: TGTGCCAGCAGCCTACTCGGGACAGGGAACACGGAGAAACTGTTTTTT. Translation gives CASSLLGTGNTEKLFF. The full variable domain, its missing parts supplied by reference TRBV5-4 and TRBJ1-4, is ETGVTQSPTHLIKTRGQQVTLRCSSQSGHNTVSWYQQALGQGPQFIFQYYREEENGRGNFPPRFSGLQFPNYSSELNVNALELDDSALYLCASSLLGTGNTEKLFFGSGTQLSVL.